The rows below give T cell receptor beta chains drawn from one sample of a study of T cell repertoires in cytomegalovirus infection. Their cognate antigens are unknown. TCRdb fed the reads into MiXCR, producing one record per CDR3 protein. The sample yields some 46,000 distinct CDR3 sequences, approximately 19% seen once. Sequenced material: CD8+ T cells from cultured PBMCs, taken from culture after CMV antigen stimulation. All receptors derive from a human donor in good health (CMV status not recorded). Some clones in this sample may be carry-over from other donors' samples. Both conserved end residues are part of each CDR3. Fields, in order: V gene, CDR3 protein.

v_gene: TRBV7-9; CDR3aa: CASSLSGAAYEQYF
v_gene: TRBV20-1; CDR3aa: CSARGPETGKGYEQYF
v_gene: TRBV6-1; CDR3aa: CASSEDLGLGEQYF
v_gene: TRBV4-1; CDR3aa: CASSQDEGGNTEAFF
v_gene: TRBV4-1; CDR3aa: CASSQYTNPQWPQHF
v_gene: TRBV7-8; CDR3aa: CASSLLGQQETQYF
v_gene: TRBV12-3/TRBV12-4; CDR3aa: CASSLAGVAYEQYF
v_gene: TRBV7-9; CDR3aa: CASSLARLAGMGKTQYF
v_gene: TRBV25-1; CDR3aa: CASTNRGPTGELFF
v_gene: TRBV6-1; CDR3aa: CASSQADRGHGYTF
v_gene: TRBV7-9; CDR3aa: CASSSAETSGRNEQYF
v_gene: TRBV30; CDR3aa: CAWSATGGEAFF
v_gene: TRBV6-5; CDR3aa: CASSYLWGLASENEQFF
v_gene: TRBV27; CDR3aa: CASWTGGGYGYTF
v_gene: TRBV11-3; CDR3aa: CASIRTGMEVNTEAFF
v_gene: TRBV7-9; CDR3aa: CASVGGNTGELFF
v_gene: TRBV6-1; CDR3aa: CASSPQALKGSPLHF
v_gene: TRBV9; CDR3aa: CASSVAGGHGELFF
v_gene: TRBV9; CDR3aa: CASSVGGSQFEQFF
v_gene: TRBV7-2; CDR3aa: CASSTVGTSYEQYF